This paragraph reports one TCR beta chain. Its target antigen remains unknown. No base-level quality is on record; no much larger clone is a single base apart. This sample was taken from a study of CD8+CD57+ T cells in acquired aplastic anemia listed by TCRdb under 2018. The study in broad terms: A mean of approximately 3 ug of DNA, ranging from about 0.19 to 27.4 ug, was extracted from sorted CD4+ and CD8+ cells. Mean read counts for healthy donor samples were approximately 10 million for CD4+ cells and 11 million to 14 million for CD8+ cells. What the work shows at the level of the full study, not this receptor alone: CD8+ Simpson's diversity did not differ significantly between patients and healthy controls (P=0.060). Approximately 31 CD8+ CDR3 sequences were found in both patients and controls but appeared to be highly expressed in patients and within the immunodominant clones of the patients.

In the study, sorted CD4+ and CD8+ blood T cells from patients with severe aplastic anemia and from healthy subjects underwent deep sequencing of TCR repertoires. Ficoll-Paque density gradient centrifugation was used to isolate peripheral blood mononuclear cells. Before DNA extraction, CD4+ and CD8+ T cells were sorted with FACS or magnetic beads. Genomic DNA was used as template for profiling of TCR beta VDJ combinations and CDR3 sequences. An Illumina HiSeq 2000 was the platform used for TCR repertoire sequencing. The original pipeline was this. TRBV/TRBJ rearrangement plots, CDR3 size and DJ length profiles, and Simpson's diversity index were used to assess repertoires. The most abundant DNA sequence in the deep sequencing data was defined as the immunodominant clone. CDR3 amino acid sequences were screened for sharing across subjects and were compared with published repertoires and the VDJdb database. Clones were called with MiXCR by TCRdb after fastp trimmed the public reads at Q25, and only in-frame beta chains were retained. Rows matching on CDR3 protein sequence are summarized as one entry with the most common DNA and genes. The V and J calls come from TCRdb's annotation, not from the publication. The sample data list some 120,000 distinct CDR3 sequences, and 40% to 60% of these were observed just once. In total, the top ten clones hold around 2.3% of the sample.

The sequence was obtained from a human donor in good health, serving as a control. Specimen: sorted CD4+, CD8+, or CD8+CD57+ T cells (not recorded which) from PBMCs.

Here is the DNA: TGTGCCAGCAGTCCGTTGGCCAGCGGGGTAAGGGACGAGCAGTACTTC. It translates to CASSPLASGVRDEQYF. The chain joins TRBV12-3 or TRBV12-4 to TRBJ2-7; 7 bases in the middle match TRBD2. Germline trimming: 5 bases from V, 5 bases from J; junction bases outside gene matches: 15. Spanning cysteine to phenylalanine, the CDR3 consists of 16 amino acids. This entry keeps only the CDR3 DNA: 48 bases, framed from base 1.